The 17 T cell receptor beta chains below come from one sample, sequenced in a study of T cells in Graves' hyperthyroidism and ophthalmopathy. What was amplified from RNA transcripts were TCR beta CDR3 regions. A first-round RT-PCR of the TCR CDR3 used the HTBI primer set. TCRdb recomputed calls from the multiplex PCR reads with MiXCR, one row per CDR3 protein. The sample has under 400,000 distinct CDR3 sequences; about a sixth are singletons. Sequencing input: blood. These receptors were obtained from a woman aged 40 to 49 with Graves' ophthalmopathy.

This clonotype was observed at least ten times. The chain combines TRBV6-5 with TRBJ2-5, with 11 bases lining up with TRBD1. Germline assignment: CDR1 MNHEY and CDR2 SVGAGI. The ends lost 8 bases at V and 7 bases at J; junction bases unmatched: 15. This CDR3 comprises 16 residues. The DNA of the CDR3 is TGTGCCAGCCGTACCCCGGGACAGGGGGTTTGGGGGACCCAGTACTTC. It yields the protein CASRTPGQGVWGTQYF.

This clonotype was seen ten or more times. The V and J genes are TRBV20-1 and TRBJ2-5; a possible D gene is TRBD1 (6 bases). CDR1 is DFQATT and CDR2 is SNEGSKA in the germline V gene (reference sequence). This CDR3 contains 14 residues. Deletions cut 3 bases from V and 1 base from J, with 12 bases between. CDR3 protein: CSASTRTVQETQYF. The CDR3 nucleotides are TGCAGTGCTAGCACCCGGACAGTCCAAGAGACCCAGTACTTC.

This rearrangement joins TRBV28 to TRBJ2-2; D unclear. The V end was cut by 2 bases, the J end by 0 bases, with 7 bases between. Germline CDR1 and CDR2: MDHEN and SYDVKM. The length of the CDR3 is 15 residues. As DNA, the CDR3 is TGTGCCAGCAGTTTAAAGGGCGCGAACACCGGGGAGCTGTTTTTT. This gives the protein CASSLKGANTGELFF.

This clonotype showed up many times. CDR3 DNA: TGTGCCAGCACTCAAGCGGGAGGGGGAGATACGCAGTATTTT. This translates into CASTQAGGGDTQYF. V usage is TRBV6-1 and J usage is TRBJ2-3, with TRBD2 matching 10 bases. The length of the CDR3 is 14 residues. Germline V gene sequence: CDR1 MNHNS, CDR2 SASEGT. The trim removed 7 bases at V and 5 bases at J, leaving 6 bases unmatched.

This clonotype came up many times. This chain uses TRBV28 with TRBJ2-7, with 11 positions matching TRBD1. V was pared by 3 bases and J by 3 bases, with 4 bases of the junction left unmatched. The germline CDR1 and CDR2 sequences are MDHEN and SYDVKM. The CDR3 totals 15 residues. In DNA, the CDR3 is TGTGCCAGCAGTTTTGGCGGGACAGGGGGCTACGAGCAGTACTTC. It codes for CASSFGGTGGYEQYF.

Many counts were recorded for this clonotype. The gene calls are TRBV30 and TRBJ1-2; the D is unclear. This CDR3 is 11 amino acids long. Germline V gene data show CDR1 as GTSNPN and CDR2 as SVGIG (reference sequence). Trimming removed 1 base at V and 2 bases at J, with 2 bases between. CDR3 nucleotides: TGTGCCTGGAGTGACAACTATGGCTACACCTTC. Encoded protein: CAWSDNYGYTF.

Worth noting for this clonotype: A much more abundant neighbour one base away suggests this may be a read error. The chain links TRBV10-1 to TRBJ1-1; a weak D match, TRBD1 (5 bases). The length of the CDR3 is 15 residues. V lost 3 bases and J 6 bases, leaving 17 bases between the germline ends. Germline V CDR1 and CDR2: WNHNN, SYGVQD (reference sequence). CDR3 in amino acids: CASSDGRGIESEAFF. CDR3 DNA sequence: TGCGCCAGCAGTGACGGAAGGGGCATCGAGTCTGAAGCTTTCTTT.

This clonotype was seen at least ten times. The rearrangement uses TRBV5-1 and TRBJ2-2, with TRBD2 matching 14 bases. V gave up 9 bases and J gave up 3 bases; unmatched junction bases: 7. This CDR3 has 16 residues. Germline lookup yields CDR1 SGHRS and CDR2 YFSETQ. The CDR3 protein is CATTSGRAIDTGELFF. For the CDR3, the DNA is TGCGCCACGACTAGCGGGAGGGCTATCGACACCGGGGAGCTGTTTTTT.

The rearrangement uses TRBV6-1 and TRBJ2-7, with a possible D match to TRBD1 (6 bases). The V end lost 8 bases, the J end lost 0 bases, and 8 bases lay between the germline ends. CDR1 is MNHNS and CDR2 is SASEGT in the germline V gene. This CDR3 comprises 12 residues. CDR3 sequence (DNA): TGTGCCAGCGGACAGTTCTCCTACGAGCAGTACTTC. Translating it yields CASGQFSYEQYF.

Many counts were recorded for this clonotype. V is TRBV29-1 and J is TRBJ2-7; D not resolved. The length of the CDR3 is 11 residues. Germline lookup yields CDR1 SQVTM and CDR2 ANQGSEA. V lost 1 base, J lost 2 bases, and 3 bases lay in between. CDR3: CSVEVTYEQYF. The CDR3 DNA reads TGCAGCGTTGAAGTCACCTACGAGCAGTACTTC.

The gene calls are TRBV12-3 or TRBV12-4 and TRBJ2-7, with D perhaps TRBD1 (5 bases). V lost 2 bases to trimming and J lost 7 bases, with 9 bases between them. The CDR3 length is 12 residues. CDR3 residues: CASSLYRWEQYF. The CDR3 nucleotides read TGTGCCAGCAGTTTATACAGGTGGGAGCAGTACTTC.

Only a few counts were recorded for this clonotype. Germline and junction disagree at one end, which may indicate a read error. V usage is TRBV11-2 and J usage is TRBJ2-1, with D perhaps TRBD1 (5 bases). The length of the CDR3 is 13 residues. Germline lookup yields CDR1 SGHAT and CDR2 FQNNGV. The CDR3 nucleotides are TGTGCCAGCAGCCGCGACAGAAACAATGAACAGTTCTTC. Amino acids: CASSRDRNNEQFF. The full variable domain, rest sourced from reference TRBV11-2 and TRBJ2-1, is EAGVAQSPRYKIIEKRQSVAFWCNPISGHATLYWYQQILGQGPKLLIQFQNNGVVDDSQLPKDRFSAERLKGVDSTLKIQPAKLEDSAVYLCASSRDRNNEQFFGPGTRLTVL.

This clonotype has ten or more counts. The J gene is TRBJ2-2, the V gene TRBV6-2 or TRBV6-3, with TRBD1 matching over 7 bases. The CDR3 runs to 19 residues. Germline trimming cut 0 bases from V and 2 bases from J; bases unmatched to any gene: 12. CDR1 and CDR2 (germline): MNHEY, SVGEGT. The CDR3 protein is CASSYSYRDRGVNTGELFF. The CDR3 nucleotides read TGTGCCAGCAGTTACTCCTACCGGGACAGAGGTGTAAACACCGGGGAGCTGTTTTTT.

This clonotype showed up many times. The chain employs TRBV27 and TRBJ1-1, with D possibly TRBD1 on 6 matching bases. CDR3 length: 14 amino acids. V lost 7 bases and J lost 0, with 12 bases in between. Germline assignment: CDR1 MNHEY and CDR2 SMNVEV (reference sequence). Here the CDR3 DNA reads TGTGCCAGCAAAGCCGGGGACATGAACACTGAAGCTTTCTTT. Translated, it gives CASKAGDMNTEAFF.

At least ten counts were recorded for this clonotype. V usage is TRBV6-5 and J usage is TRBJ2-5; 14 bases line up with TRBD2. Trimming at V came to 7 bases and at J to 5 bases, leaving 3 bases not matched to a gene. There are 14 residues in the CDR3. CDR1 is MNHEY and CDR2 is SVGAGI in the germline V gene. The CDR3 DNA sequence: TGTGCCAGCACGGGACTAGCGGGAGTGGAGACCCAGTACTTC. It specifies CASTGLAGVETQYF.

This clonotype was detected many times. This chain uses TRBV29-1 with TRBJ2-4; 7 nucleotides agree with TRBD1. With V trimmed by 6 bases and J by 6 bases, 8 bases remained unmatched. Looked up from germline, CDR1 is SQVTM and CDR2 is ANQGSEA. This CDR3 has 13 residues. Here the CDR3 DNA reads TGCAGCGTGGGACAGTCGGCGGGAAACATTCAGTACTTC. Protein sequence: CSVGQSAGNIQYF.

The rearrangement links TRBV6-2 or TRBV6-3 to TRBJ2-7, with 8 bases lining up with TRBD1. The V and J ends lost 6 bases and 0 bases, in that order; junction bases with no gene match: 7. The germline V gene has CDR1 MNHEY and CDR2 SVGEGT. This CDR3 has 15 amino acids. The CDR3, as DNA: TGTGCCAGCAGCAACCAGGGGGCCCTCTCCTACGAGCAGTACTTC. Its protein product is CASSNQGALSYEQYF.